One sample yielded the 27 T cell receptor beta chains listed below, sequenced in a study of response to subunit inactivated influenza vaccine. TCRdb recomputed calls from the RT-PCR reads with MiXCR, one row per CDR3 protein. The sample consists of 450,000 to 600,000 distinct CDR3 sequences, approximately 6.9% of them appearing once. The source material was PBMCs from blood, sampled about 24 months after vaccination. These receptors were obtained from a man aged 50 to 69 who received an inactivated influenza vaccine.

Written as DNA, the CDR3 is TGTGCCAGCACCAAATTAAGCGGGGGCAGCTCCTACGAGCAGTACTTC. The encoded protein is CASTKLSGGSSYEQYF. This chain joins TRBV7-2 and TRBJ2-7; 8 bases map to TRBD2. This CDR3 region has 16 residues. The V gene end was trimmed by 7 bases and the J gene end by 0 bases; junction bases not matched to a gene: 11. Germline loops: CDR1 SGHTA, CDR2 FQGNSA.

The gene calls are TRBV15 and TRBJ2-1, with TRBD2 matching over 14 bases. Per germline, CDR1 LNHNV and CDR2 YYDKDF (reference sequence). The CDR3 runs 15 residues. With V trimmed by 3 bases and J by 14 bases, 9 bases remained unmatched. The CDR3 here is CATSRDPGTSGSKFF. The CDR3 nucleotides read TGTGCCACCAGCAGGGACCCGGGGACTAGCGGGAGTAAGTTCTTC.

The rearrangement joins TRBV27 to TRBJ2-3; 14 bases line up with TRBD2. Germline V gene sequence: CDR1 MNHEY, CDR2 SMNVEV (reference sequence). V shed 4 bases, J shed 6 bases, and the junction held 12 bases outside the gene matches. This CDR3 contains 18 residues. The CDR3 coding sequence is TGTGCCAGCAGTTGGCAACCGGGACTAGCGGGAGAGGGGGATACGCAGTATTTT. Residues: CASSWQPGLAGEGDTQYF.

This clonotype was detected many times. V and J are TRBV29-1 and TRBJ1-6; no reliable D call. The CDR3 runs 14 residues. V was clipped by 6 bases and J by 6 bases, with 15 bases between them. Germline loops: CDR1 SQVTM, CDR2 ANQGSEA. The CDR3 is CSVWPPAGNSPLHF. CDR3 bases: TGCAGCGTCTGGCCCCCCGCGGGTAATTCACCCCTCCACTTT.

This clonotype was counted at least ten times. The chain employs TRBV2 and TRBJ1-4; weak D call: TRBD1 (5 bases). Looked up from germline, CDR1 is SNHLY and CDR2 is FYNNEI. The CDR3 covers 13 residues. V lost 7 bases and J 5 bases, leaving 11 bases between the germline ends. The CDR3 reads CASILTGNEKLFF. DNA for the CDR3: TGTGCCAGCATATTAACAGGAAATGAAAAACTGTTTTTT.

In its sample, this clonotype was seen many times. The gene calls are TRBV3-1 and TRBJ2-2, with D perhaps TRBD1 or TRBD2 (6 bases each). The germline V and J ends were trimmed by 3 bases and 5 bases, with 10 bases remaining between them. This CDR3 region has 14 residues. Germline V gene sequence: CDR1 LGHDT, CDR2 YNNKEL (reference sequence). CDR3 DNA sequence: TGTGCCAGCAGCCATAGAGGGGGGACCGGGGAGCTGTTTTTT. Encoded protein: CASSHRGGTGELFF.

The V call is TRBV29-1, the J call TRBJ1-2, with TRBD1 identical over 11 bases. Germline V gene lookup returns CDR1 SQVTM and CDR2 ANQGSEA. The J segment lost 6 bases and the V segment lost 4 bases, leaving 13 bases of the junction unmatched. This CDR3 spans 16 amino acids. Here the CDR3 reads CSVVSGTGGGTDGYTF. In DNA, the CDR3 is TGCAGCGTTGTCTCCGGGACAGGGGGGGGAACGGATGGCTACACCTTC.

The genes are TRBV7-2 and TRBJ1-6; D is unresolved. Germline V gene data show CDR1 as SGHTA and CDR2 as FQGNSA. CDR3 length: 15 amino acids. Trimming removed 0 bases at V and 2 bases at J, with 5 bases between. The CDR3 DNA reads TGTGCCAGCAGCTTAGCCTCAGCCTATAATTCACCCCTCCACTTT. This gives the protein CASSLASAYNSPLHF.

This clonotype was picked up many times. The chain carries TRBV4-1 and TRBJ1-5; D call uncertain. Germline loops: CDR1 MGHRA, CDR2 YSYEKL. Trimming left V 1 base short and J 4 bases short, with 8 bases between. The CDR3 totals 14 residues. The DNA for the CDR3 is TGCGCCAGCAGCCAAGGTACAGTGAATCAGCCCCAGCATTTT. It specifies CASSQGTVNQPQHF.

This chain joins TRBV15 and TRBJ1-2; D unclear. The CDR3 sequence is 14 residues long. Germline loops: CDR1 LNHNV, CDR2 YYDKDF (reference sequence). V lost 5 bases and J lost 0, with 10 bases in between. This CDR3 reads CATSGYGSNYGYTF. Written as DNA, the CDR3 is TGTGCCACCAGCGGGTACGGTTCTAACTATGGCTACACCTTC.

This clonotype appeared a few times. The rearrangement uses TRBV5-1 and TRBJ2-1, with D unresolved. V lost 0 bases and J lost 4, with 11 bases in between. The germline V gene has CDR1 SGHRS and CDR2 YFSETQ. The CDR3 covers 15 residues. CDR3: CASSLAAAQYNEQFF. The CDR3 DNA sequence: TGCGCCAGCAGCTTGGCCGCTGCCCAATACAATGAGCAGTTCTTC.

The V gene is TRBV7-9, the J gene TRBJ2-1; no clear D. Germline V gene sequence: CDR1 SEHNR, CDR2 FQNEAQ (reference sequence). The germline V and J ends were trimmed by 1 base and 1 base, with 11 bases remaining between them. The CDR3 contains 16 residues. The CDR3 sequence is CASSLGLVGSYNEQFF. CDR3 bases: TGTGCCAGCAGCTTAGGACTGGTGGGGTCCTACAATGAGCAGTTCTTC.

The chain uses TRBV24-1 and TRBJ2-3; a weak D match, TRBD2 (6 bases). Trimming took off 3 bases at V and 4 bases at J, with 13 bases between the two ends. The CDR3 is made up of 15 amino acids. The germline CDR1 and CDR2 sequences are KGHDR and SFDVKD. This CDR3 reads CATSDIRGAADTQYF. CDR3 nucleotides: TGTGCCACCAGTGATATTCGCGGGGCGGCAGATACGCAGTATTTT.

A few counts support this clonotype. The chain recombines TRBV20-1 with TRBJ2-3, with D possibly TRBD1 on 6 matching bases. The CDR3 is 16 amino acids. V lost 1 base to trimming and J lost 4 bases, with 18 bases between them. The germline CDR1 and CDR2 sequences are DFQATT and SNEGSKA (reference sequence). CDR3 in amino acids: CSARVPQGAGADTQYF. The CDR3 DNA sequence: TGCAGTGCTAGAGTCCCCCAGGGAGCAGGGGCAGATACGCAGTATTTT.

A few counts support this clonotype. This sequence joins TRBV5-1 and TRBJ1-6; 7 nucleotides align to TRBD1. Trimming at V came to 4 bases and at J to 15 bases, leaving 10 bases not matched to a gene. The CDR3 is made up of 13 amino acids. Germline CDR1 SGHRS, CDR2 YFSETQ. CDR3 coding DNA: TGCGCCAGCAGCACAAGGGGACAGCCAGACCTCCACTTT. Its protein is CASSTRGQPDLHF.

At least ten counts were recorded for this clonotype. V is TRBV20-1 and J is TRBJ2-7, with TRBD1 identical over 7 bases. Germline assignment: CDR1 DFQATT and CDR2 SNEGSKA (reference sequence). The CDR3 has 15 residues. V trimming: 2 bases; J trimming: 5 bases; junction bases outside the gene matches: 12. CDR3 residues: CSARSQGLNWNEQYF. In nucleotides, the CDR3 is TGCAGTGCTAGATCACAGGGGTTGAACTGGAACGAGCAGTACTTC.

The rearrangement uses TRBV24-1 and TRBJ2-1; D is perhaps TRBD1 (6 bases). Germline CDR1 is KGHDR and CDR2 is SFDVKD. The V end lost 4 bases, the J end lost 4 bases, and 13 bases lay between the germline ends. The CDR3 spans 15 residues. CDR3: CATSEGRGSYNEQFF. The DNA for the CDR3 is TGTGCCACCAGTGAGGGCAGGGGTTCGTACAATGAGCAGTTCTTC.

This clonotype was counted a few times. V gene TRBV20-1 combines with J gene TRBJ2-3; no reliable D call. The V end lost 1 base, the J end lost 6 bases, and 8 bases lay between the germline ends. The V gene's germline CDR1 is DFQATT and CDR2 SNEGSKA (reference sequence). The CDR3 consists of 12 residues. In DNA form, the CDR3 reads TGCAGTGCTAGAGCATCCGTCGATACGCAGTATTTT. It encodes CSARASVDTQYF.

This clonotype has only a few counts. V is TRBV6-1 and J is TRBJ2-5; D may be TRBD1 or TRBD2 (6 bases each). This CDR3 is 17 amino acids long. Germline CDR1 and CDR2: MNHNS and SASEGT. The V and J ends lost 2 bases and 4 bases respectively, with 20 bases between them. CDR3 sequence: CASSETQTGGRPETQYF. CDR3 coding DNA: TGTGCCAGCAGTGAAACCCAAACCGGGGGCAGGCCAGAGACCCAGTACTTC.

The chain joins TRBV6-2 or TRBV6-3 to TRBJ2-3, with 10 bases lining up with TRBD2. The CDR3 is 19 residues long. CDR1 MNHEY and CDR2 SVGEGT come from the germline V gene. The V and J ends lost 4 bases and 5 bases, in that order; junction bases with no gene match: 18. Here the CDR3 reads CASSFPVELAGKEVDTQYF. CDR3 coding DNA: TGTGCCAGCAGTTTCCCCGTGGAACTAGCGGGGAAGGAGGTAGATACGCAGTATTTT.

This chain links TRBV12-3 or TRBV12-4 with TRBJ2-2; D gene uncertain. This CDR3 has 13 amino acids. V was trimmed by 5 bases and J by 3 bases, leaving 7 bases between them. This CDR3 is CASSARYTGELFF. The DNA for the CDR3 is TGTGCCAGCAGTGCCAGGTACACCGGGGAGCTGTTTTTT.

The sample holds a few counts of this clonotype. This sequence joins TRBV20-1 and TRBJ2-1; D not certain. The CDR3 is made up of 17 amino acids. V was pared by 0 bases and J by 4 bases, with 19 bases between. CDR1 is DFQATT, CDR2 SNEGSKA, per germline (reference sequence). The CDR3 nucleotides are TGCAGTGCTAGAGAAAAGCCTCGGGTATTGGGATACAATGAGCAGTTCTTC. Translating gives CSAREKPRVLGYNEQFF.

As regards this clonotype: A much larger clone is a single base away; this may be a read error. The gene calls are TRBV20-1 and TRBJ2-3; D is perhaps TRBD2 (6 bases). From germline, CDR1 is DFQATT and CDR2 SNEGSKA (reference sequence). The CDR3 is 15 residues long. The CDR3 loop reads CSARNLGSGSETQYF. CDR3 coding DNA: TGCAGTGCTAGAAACCTCGGTAGCGGCTCAGAGACGCAGTATTTT.

This clonotype occurred a few times. This chain links TRBV5-1 with TRBJ1-6; D ambiguous. CDR1 and CDR2 (germline): SGHRS, YFSETQ. The CDR3 extends over 18 amino acids. V was trimmed by 2 bases and J by 7 bases, leaving 22 bases between them. The CDR3: CASSFFFGPESRNSPLHF. In DNA, the CDR3 is TGCGCCAGCAGCTTTTTTTTCGGTCCAGAGTCGCGGAATTCACCCCTCCACTTT.

This clonotype was detected ten times or more. The gene calls are TRBV7-2 and TRBJ1-2; D uncertain. V was trimmed by 2 bases and J by 4 bases, leaving 8 bases between them. Germline loops: CDR1 SGHTA, CDR2 FQGNSA. This CDR3 is 13 amino acids long. CDR3 sequence: CASSLTDIYGYTF. The CDR3 DNA is TGTGCCAGCAGCTTAACAGATATCTATGGCTACACCTTC.

This clonotype was counted a few times. J is TRBJ2-2 and V is TRBV11-2; the D gene could be TRBD1 or TRBD2 (5 bases each). V was pared by 5 bases and J by 4 bases, with 14 bases between. CDR1 and CDR2 from the germline V gene are SGHAT and FQNNGV. There are 15 residues in the CDR3. The DNA of the CDR3 is TGTGCCAGCAGCCCCGGGGCGGTGTCCACCGGGGAGCTGTTTTTT. This translates into CASSPGAVSTGELFF.

The rearrangement links TRBV5-1 to TRBJ2-3, with a weak D call TRBD1 (6 bases). The CDR3 is made up of 15 amino acids. Trimming left V 5 bases short and J 3 bases short, with 16 bases between. Germline CDR1 and CDR2: SGHRS and YFSETQ. This CDR3 is CASREGGDPTDTQYF. The CDR3, as DNA: TGCGCCAGCAGGGAAGGGGGTGACCCGACAGATACGCAGTATTTT.